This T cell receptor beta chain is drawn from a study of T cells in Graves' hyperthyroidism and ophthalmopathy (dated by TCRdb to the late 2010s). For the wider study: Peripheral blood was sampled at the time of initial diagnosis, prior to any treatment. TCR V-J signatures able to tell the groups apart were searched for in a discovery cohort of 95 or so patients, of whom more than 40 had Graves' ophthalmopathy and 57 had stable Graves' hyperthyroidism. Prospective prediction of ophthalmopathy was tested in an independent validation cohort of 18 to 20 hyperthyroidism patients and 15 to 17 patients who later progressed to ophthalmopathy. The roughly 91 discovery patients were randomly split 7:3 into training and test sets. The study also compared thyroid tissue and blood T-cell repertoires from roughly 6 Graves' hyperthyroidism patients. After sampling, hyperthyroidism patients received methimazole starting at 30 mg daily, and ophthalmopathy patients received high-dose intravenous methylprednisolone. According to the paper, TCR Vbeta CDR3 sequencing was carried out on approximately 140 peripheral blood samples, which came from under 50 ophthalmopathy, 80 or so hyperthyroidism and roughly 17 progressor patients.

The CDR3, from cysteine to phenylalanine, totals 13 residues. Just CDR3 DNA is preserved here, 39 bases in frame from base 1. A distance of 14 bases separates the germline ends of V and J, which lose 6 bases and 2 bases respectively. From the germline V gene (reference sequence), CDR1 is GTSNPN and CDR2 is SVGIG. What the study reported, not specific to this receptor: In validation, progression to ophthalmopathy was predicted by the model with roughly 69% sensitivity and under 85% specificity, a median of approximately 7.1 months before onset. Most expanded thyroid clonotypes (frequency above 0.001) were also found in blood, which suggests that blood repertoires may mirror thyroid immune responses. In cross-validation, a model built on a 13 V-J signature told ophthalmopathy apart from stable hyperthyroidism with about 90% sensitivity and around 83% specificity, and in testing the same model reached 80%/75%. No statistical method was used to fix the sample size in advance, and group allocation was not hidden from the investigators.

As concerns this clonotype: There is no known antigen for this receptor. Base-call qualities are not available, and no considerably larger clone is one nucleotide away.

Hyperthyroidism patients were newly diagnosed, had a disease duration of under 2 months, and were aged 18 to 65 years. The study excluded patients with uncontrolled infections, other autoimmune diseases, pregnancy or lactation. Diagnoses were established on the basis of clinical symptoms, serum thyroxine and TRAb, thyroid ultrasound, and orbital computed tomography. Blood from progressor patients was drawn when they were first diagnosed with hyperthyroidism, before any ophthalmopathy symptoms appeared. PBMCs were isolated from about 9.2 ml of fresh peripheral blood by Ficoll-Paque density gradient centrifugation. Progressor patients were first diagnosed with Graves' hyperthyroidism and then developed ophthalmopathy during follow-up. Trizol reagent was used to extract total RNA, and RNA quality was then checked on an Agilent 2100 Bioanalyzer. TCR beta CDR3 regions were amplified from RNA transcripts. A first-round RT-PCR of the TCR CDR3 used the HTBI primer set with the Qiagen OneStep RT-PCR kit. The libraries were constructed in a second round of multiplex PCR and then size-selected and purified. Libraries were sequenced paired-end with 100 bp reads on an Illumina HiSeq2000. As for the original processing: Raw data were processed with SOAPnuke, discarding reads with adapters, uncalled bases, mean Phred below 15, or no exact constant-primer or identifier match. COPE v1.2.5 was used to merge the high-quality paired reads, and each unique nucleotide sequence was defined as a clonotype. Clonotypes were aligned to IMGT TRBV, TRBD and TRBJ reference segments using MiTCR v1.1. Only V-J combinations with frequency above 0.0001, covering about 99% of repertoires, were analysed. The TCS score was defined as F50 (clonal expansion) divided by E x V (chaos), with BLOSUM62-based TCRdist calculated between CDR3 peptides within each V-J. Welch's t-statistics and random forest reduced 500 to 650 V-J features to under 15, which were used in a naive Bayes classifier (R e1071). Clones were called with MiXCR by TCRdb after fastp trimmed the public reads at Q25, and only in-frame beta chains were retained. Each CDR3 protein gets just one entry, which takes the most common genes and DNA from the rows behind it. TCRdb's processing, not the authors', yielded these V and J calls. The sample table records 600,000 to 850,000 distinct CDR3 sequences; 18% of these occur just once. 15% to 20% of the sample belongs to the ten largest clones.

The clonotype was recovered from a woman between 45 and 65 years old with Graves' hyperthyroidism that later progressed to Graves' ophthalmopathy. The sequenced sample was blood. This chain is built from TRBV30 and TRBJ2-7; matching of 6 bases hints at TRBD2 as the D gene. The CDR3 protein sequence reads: CACLGGSTYEQYF. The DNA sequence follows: TGTGCCTGCCTCGGGGGATCGACCTACGAGCAGTACTTC.